This TCR beta chain was captured by sequencing in a study of blood T cell repertoires in COVID-19. Assay: immunoSEQ multiplex PCR; the TCRdb copy retains only in-frame clones and omits some. The sample includes 250,000 or so clones, just under 90% of them seen just once. Sequencing was done on a sample of PBMCs or T cells enriched from blood (not recorded which). The origin of this receptor is a woman aged 25 to 39 with acute COVID-19.

Here the CDR3 reads CASSPGTDSSTDTQYF. The DNA for the CDR3 is TGTGCCAGCAGCCCGGGGACTGATAGTAGCACAGATACGCAGTATTTT. The rearrangement uses TRBV7-7 and TRBJ2-3; D possibly corresponds to TRBD2 (6 bases). This CDR3 has 16 amino acids. Trimming removed 5 bases from V and 0 bases from J, with 15 bases in between. Germline CDR1 and CDR2: SSHAT and FNYEAQ (reference sequence). The full variable domain, completed using reference TRBV7-7 and TRBJ2-3, is GAGVSQSPRYKVTKRGQDVTLRCDPISSHATLYWYQQALGQGPEFLTYFNYEAQPDKSGLPSDRFSAERPEGSISTLTIQRTEQRDSAMYRCASSPGTDSSTDTQYFGPGTRLTVL.